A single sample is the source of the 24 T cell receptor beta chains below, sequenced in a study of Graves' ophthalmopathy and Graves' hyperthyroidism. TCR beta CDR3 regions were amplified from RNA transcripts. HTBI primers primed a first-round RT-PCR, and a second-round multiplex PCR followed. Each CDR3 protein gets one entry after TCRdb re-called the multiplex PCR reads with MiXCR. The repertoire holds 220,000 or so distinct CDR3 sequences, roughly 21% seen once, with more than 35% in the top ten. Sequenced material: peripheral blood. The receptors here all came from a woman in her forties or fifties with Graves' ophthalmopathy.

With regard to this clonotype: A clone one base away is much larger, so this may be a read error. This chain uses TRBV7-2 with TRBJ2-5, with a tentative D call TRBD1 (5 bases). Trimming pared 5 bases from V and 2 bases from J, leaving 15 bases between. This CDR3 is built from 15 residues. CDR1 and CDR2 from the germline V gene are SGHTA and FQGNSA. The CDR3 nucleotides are TGTGCCAGCAGCCTCAAAAAGGGGCTGCAAGAGACCCAGTACTTC. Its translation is CASSLKKGLQETQYF.

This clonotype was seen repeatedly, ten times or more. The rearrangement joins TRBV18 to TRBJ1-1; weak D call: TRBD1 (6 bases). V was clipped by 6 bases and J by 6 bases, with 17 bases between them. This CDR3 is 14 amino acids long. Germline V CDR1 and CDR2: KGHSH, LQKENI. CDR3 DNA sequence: TGTGCCAGCTCCCCAACCGCGGACAGAGCTGAAGCTTTCTTT. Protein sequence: CASSPTADRAEAFF.

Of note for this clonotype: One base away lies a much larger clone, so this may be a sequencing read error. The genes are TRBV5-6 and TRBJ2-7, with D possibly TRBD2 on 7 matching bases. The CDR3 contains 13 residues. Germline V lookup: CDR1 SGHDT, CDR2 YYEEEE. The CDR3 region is CASTLGGRYEQYF. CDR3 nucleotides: TGTGCCAGCACCTTGGGGGGGCGATACGAGCAGTACTTC.

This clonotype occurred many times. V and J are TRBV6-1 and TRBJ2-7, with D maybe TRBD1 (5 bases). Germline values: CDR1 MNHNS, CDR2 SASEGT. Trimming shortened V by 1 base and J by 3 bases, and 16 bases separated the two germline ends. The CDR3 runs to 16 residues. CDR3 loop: CASSEGGGVVLYEQYF. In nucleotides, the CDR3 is TGTGCCAGCAGTGAAGGGGGCGGCGTTGTGCTCTACGAGCAGTACTTC.

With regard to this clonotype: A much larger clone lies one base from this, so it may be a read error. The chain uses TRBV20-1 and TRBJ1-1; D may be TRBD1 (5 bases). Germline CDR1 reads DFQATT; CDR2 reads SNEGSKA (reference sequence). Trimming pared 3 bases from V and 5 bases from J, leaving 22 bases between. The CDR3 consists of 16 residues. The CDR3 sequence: CSASAEAGPLETEAFF. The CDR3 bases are TGCAGTGCTAGCGCAGAGGCAGGGCCCCTGGAGACTGAAGCTTTCTTT.

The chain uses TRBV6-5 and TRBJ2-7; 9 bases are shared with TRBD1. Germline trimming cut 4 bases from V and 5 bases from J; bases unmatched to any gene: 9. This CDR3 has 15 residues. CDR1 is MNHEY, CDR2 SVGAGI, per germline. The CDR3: CASSLDRGGSDEQYF. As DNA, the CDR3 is TGTGCCAGCAGTTTGGACAGGGGCGGATCGGACGAGCAGTACTTC.

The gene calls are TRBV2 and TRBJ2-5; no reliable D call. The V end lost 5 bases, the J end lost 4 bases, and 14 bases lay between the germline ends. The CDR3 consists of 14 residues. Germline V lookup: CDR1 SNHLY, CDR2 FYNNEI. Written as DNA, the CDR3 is TGTGCCAGCAGTTTGGGTAGGCTTCTAGAGACCCAGTACTTC. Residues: CASSLGRLLETQYF.

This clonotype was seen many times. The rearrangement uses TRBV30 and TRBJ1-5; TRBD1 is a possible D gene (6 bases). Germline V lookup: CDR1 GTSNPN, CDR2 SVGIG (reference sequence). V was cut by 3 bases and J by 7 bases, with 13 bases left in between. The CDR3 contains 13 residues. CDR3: CAWSPTTGQPQHF. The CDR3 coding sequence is TGTGCCTGGAGCCCGACTACAGGGCAGCCCCAGCATTTT.

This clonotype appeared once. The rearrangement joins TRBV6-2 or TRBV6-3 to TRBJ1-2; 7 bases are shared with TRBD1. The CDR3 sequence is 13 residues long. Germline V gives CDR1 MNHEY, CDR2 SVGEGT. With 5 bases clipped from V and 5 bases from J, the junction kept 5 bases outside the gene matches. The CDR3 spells CASSTGVEYGYTF. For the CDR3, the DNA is TGTGCCAGCAGTACAGGGGTTGAGTATGGCTACACCTTC.

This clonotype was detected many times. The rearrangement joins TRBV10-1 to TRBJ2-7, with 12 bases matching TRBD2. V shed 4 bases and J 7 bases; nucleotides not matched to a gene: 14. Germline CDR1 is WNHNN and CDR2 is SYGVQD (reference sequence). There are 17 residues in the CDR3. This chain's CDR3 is CASSANQGLAGIREQYF. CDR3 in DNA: TGCGCCAGCAGTGCTAACCAAGGACTAGCGGGAATTCGGGAGCAGTACTTC.

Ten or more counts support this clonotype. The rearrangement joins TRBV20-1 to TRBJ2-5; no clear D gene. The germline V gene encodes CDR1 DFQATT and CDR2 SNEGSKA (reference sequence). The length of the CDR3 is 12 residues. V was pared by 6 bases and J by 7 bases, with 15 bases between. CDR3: CSAHLGWGTQYF. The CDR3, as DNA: TGCAGTGCGCATCTAGGGTGGGGGACCCAGTACTTC.

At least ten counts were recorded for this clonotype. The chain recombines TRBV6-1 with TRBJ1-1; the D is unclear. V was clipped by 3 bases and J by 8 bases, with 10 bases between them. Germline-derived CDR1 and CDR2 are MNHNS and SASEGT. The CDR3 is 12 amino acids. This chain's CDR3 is CASSEALREAFF. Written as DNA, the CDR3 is TGTGCCAGCAGTGAGGCGCTCAGAGAAGCTTTCTTT.

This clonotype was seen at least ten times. The CDR3 sequence is CASSSTLDYGYTF. CDR3 in DNA: TGTGCCAGCAGTTCCACATTGGACTATGGCTACACCTTC. The V call is TRBV6-5, the J call TRBJ1-2, with D unresolved. Per germline, CDR1 MNHEY and CDR2 SVGAGI. This CDR3 comprises 13 residues. Trimming pared 4 bases from V and 3 bases from J, leaving 9 bases between.

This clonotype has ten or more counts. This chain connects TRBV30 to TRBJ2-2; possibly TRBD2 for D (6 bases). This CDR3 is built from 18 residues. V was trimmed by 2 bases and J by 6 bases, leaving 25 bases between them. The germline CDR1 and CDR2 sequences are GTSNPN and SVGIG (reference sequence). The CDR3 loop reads CAWSFRSGVSGRSGELFF. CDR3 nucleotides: TGTGCCTGGAGTTTCAGATCGGGTGTGTCAGGGAGGTCCGGGGAGCTGTTTTTT. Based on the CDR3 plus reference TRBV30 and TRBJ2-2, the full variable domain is SQTIHQWPATLVQPVGSPLSLECTVEGTSNPNLYWYRQAAGRGLQLLFYSVGIGQISSEVPQNLSASRPQDRQFILSSKKLLLSDSGFYLCAWSFRSGVSGRSGELFFGEGSRLTVL.

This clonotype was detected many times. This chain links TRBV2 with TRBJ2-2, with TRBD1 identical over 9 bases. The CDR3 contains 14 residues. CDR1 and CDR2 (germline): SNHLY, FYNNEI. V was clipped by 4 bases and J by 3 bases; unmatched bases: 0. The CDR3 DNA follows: TGTGCCAGCAGTGGGACAGGGGACACCGGGGAGCTGTTTTTT. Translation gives CASSGTGDTGELFF.

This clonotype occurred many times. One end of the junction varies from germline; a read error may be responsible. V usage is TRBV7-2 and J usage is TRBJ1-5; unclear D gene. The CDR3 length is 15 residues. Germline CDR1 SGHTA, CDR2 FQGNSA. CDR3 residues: CASSSRGNSNHPQHF. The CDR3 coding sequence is TGTGCCAGCAGCTCCCGGGGTAACAGCAATCACCCCCAGCATTTT.

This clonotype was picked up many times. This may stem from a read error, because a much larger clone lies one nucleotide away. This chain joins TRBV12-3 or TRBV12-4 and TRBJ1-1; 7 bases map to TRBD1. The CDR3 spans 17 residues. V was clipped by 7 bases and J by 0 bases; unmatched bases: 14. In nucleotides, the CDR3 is TGTGCCAGCACCCGGGGACAGACTACACCCATGAACACTGAAGCTTTCTTT. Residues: CASTRGQTTPMNTEAFF.

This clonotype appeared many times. CDR3 amino acids: CASSLAGTVYGYTF. DNA of the CDR3: TGTGCCAGCAGTTTAGCCGGGACGGTATATGGCTACACCTTC. This chain connects TRBV12-3 or TRBV12-4 to TRBJ1-2; maybe TRBD1 (5 bases). V dropped 0 bases and J dropped 5 bases, with 10 bases sitting between them. The CDR3 is 14 amino acids.

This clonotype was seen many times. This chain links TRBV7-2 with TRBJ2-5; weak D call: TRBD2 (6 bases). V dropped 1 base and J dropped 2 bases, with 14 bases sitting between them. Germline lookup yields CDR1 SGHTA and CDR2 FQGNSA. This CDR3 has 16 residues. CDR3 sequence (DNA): TGTGCCAGCAGCTTAGTTCGGGCGGGAAAACAAGAGACCCAGTACTTC. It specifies CASSLVRAGKQETQYF. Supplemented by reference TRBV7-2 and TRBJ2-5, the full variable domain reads GAGVSQSPSNKVTEKGKDVELRCDPISGHTALYWYRQSLGQGLEFLIYFQGNSAPDKSGLPSDRFSAERTGGSVSTLTIQRTQQEDSAVYLCASSLVRAGKQETQYFGPGTRLLVL.

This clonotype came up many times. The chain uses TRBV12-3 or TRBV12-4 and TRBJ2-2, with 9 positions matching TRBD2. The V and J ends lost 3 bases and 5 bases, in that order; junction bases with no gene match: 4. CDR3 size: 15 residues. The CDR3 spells CASSFLAGGTGELFF. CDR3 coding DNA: TGTGCCAGCAGTTTTCTCGCGGGAGGGACCGGGGAGCTGTTTTTT.

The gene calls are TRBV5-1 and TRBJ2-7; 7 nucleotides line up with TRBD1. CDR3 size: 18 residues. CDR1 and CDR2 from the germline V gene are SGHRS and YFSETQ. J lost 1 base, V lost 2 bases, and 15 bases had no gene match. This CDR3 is CASSFNLVTRQGSYEQYF. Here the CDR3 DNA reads TGCGCCAGCAGCTTCAATCTCGTCACCAGACAGGGATCCTACGAGCAGTACTTC. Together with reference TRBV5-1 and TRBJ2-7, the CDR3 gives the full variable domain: KAGVTQTPRYLIKTRGQQVTLSCSPISGHRSVSWYQQTPGQGLQFLFEYFSETQRNKGNFPGRFSGRQFSNSRSEMNVSTLELGDSALYLCASSFNLVTRQGSYEQYFGPGTRLTVT.

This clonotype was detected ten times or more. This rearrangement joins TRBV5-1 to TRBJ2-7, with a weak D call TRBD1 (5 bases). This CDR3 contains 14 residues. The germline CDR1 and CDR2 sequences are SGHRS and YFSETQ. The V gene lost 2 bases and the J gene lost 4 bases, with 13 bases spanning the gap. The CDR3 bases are TGCGCCAGCAGCTTCACGCAGGGTAGTTACGAGCAGTACTTC. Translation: CASSFTQGSYEQYF. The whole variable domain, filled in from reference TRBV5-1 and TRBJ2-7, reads KAGVTQTPRYLIKTRGQQVTLSCSPISGHRSVSWYQQTPGQGLQFLFEYFSETQRNKGNFPGRFSGRQFSNSRSEMNVSTLELGDSALYLCASSFTQGSYEQYFGPGTRLTVT.

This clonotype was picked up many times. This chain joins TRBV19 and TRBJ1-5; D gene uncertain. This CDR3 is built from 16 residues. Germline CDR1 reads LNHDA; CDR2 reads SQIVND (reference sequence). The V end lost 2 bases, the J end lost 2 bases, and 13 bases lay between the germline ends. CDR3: CASSINPASRNQPQHF. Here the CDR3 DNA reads TGTGCCAGTAGTATAAATCCAGCCAGCCGCAATCAGCCCCAGCATTTT. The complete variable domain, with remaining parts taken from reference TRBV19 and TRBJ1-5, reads DGGITQSPKYLFRKEGQNVTLSCEQNLNHDAMYWYRQDPGQGLRLIYYSQIVNDFQKGDIAEGYSVSREKKESFPLTVTSAQKNPTAFYLCASSINPASRNQPQHFGDGTRLSIL.

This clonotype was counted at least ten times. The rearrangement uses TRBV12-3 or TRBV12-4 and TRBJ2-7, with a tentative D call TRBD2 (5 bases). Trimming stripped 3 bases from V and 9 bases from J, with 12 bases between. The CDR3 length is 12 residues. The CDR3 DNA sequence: TGTGCCAGCAGTTTGAAGGGAGACGGGCAGTACTTC. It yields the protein CASSLKGDGQYF.